This TCR beta chain was retrieved from a study of cytomegalovirus exposure and HLA in healthy donors (dated by TCRdb to about 2017). A note on the overall study: According to an earlier analysis of 587 of the donors, about 170 million T cells yielded 117 million unique TCR beta sequences and approximately 280 Gb of sequence data. To decide whether each TCR beta V gene segment behaved as functional or pseudogenic, an earlier analysis of some 570 of the donors relied on high-throughput TCR beta sequencing. Besides the first cohort of hundreds of subjects, a separate validation cohort made up of over 95 different subjects was used. All discovery cohort repertoires had been generated using a single sequencing platform. The T cell repertoires of 666 subjects were profiled by immunosequencing and related to cytomegalovirus serostatus. Four or five DR-DQ haplotypes were handled as single units for association and clustering because linkage in the cohort was strong. High-throughput TCR immunosequencing, statistical association of individual TCRs with disease status, and machine learning were combined to predict cytomegalovirus infection status. Among a few hundred genotyped donors of the cohort, an average of approximately 250,000 unique TCR beta nucleotide sequences were sequenced per donor, 15% to 20% of them non-productive. Approximately 300 gigabases of sequencing data and about 92 million unique TCR sequences made up an early release that covered 640 HLA-typed donors. The study aimed to test whether signatures of past pathogen exposure could be identified by cataloging public T cell receptors. Donor age, sex, ethnicity and CMV serostatus were collected together with the repertoire data. A later analysis re-examined previously published TCR beta repertoires from about 700 donors and added high-resolution HLA genotyping to investigate patterns of TCR occurrence. Typing coverage differed by locus: A, B, C, DRB1 and DQB1 were typed in roughly 620-630 donors, DQA1 in approximately 520, DPA1 in approximately 600, and DPB1 in roughly 470. Among the approximately 420 genotyped donors, around 81% belonged to the genetic ancestry cluster associated with self-reported Caucasian donors. HLA typing covered class I and class II loci at four-digit resolution. Genome-wide SNP genotypes for about three fifths of the roughly 700 donors were used in a later genetic analysis, which treated that subset as a discovery cohort. The later analysis used no new phenotypic data to find candidate immune exposures, relying instead on TCR beta sequences and their occurrence across donors. The investigation overall reported the following: A later analysis found that HLA-associated TCR beta chains were more clonally expanded and had lower generation probabilities than equally common non-associated chains. A later analysis associated about 17,000 TCR beta sequences with specific HLA alleles at a false discovery rate of 0.05. The authors suggested that the approach could potentially be extended to other disease states and immunological phenotypes. Because counts were too low, some 17 rarely observed V segments, including chromosome 9 orphons, were excluded from the earlier analysis of 500 to 700 of the donors. Most TCR sequences were observed very rarely across donors, whereas some public TCRs were present in many individuals. An earlier analysis of 450 to 750 of the donors showed that most TCR beta V segments appeared in productive rearrangements either about 87% or about 30% of the time, which broadly matched IMGT annotations. When HLA alleles, especially DR and DQ, strongly co-occurred, attributing TCR associations to individual alleles was difficult. In a later genetic analysis, a missense DCLRE1C variant was associated with V-gene and J-gene trimming of TCR beta chains, and the association was replicated in an independent cohort. According to a later genetic analysis, donors in an Asian-associated ancestry cluster had fewer N-insertions in productive TCRs than the approximately 700-donor mean. The study listed 164 TCR beta chains as associated with cytomegalovirus. According to a later analysis, most CMV-associated TCR beta chains appeared to be HLA-restricted, and the HLA associations seemed to be driven largely by CMV exposure. A cluster of highly shared sequence variants was judged likely to represent a technical artifact of the sequencing pipeline. CMV serostatus was the only immune exposure information available for the cohort. Correlated functional status among segregating V segments might reflect linkage disequilibrium, but an unknown experimental factor could not be ruled out. Sequencing depth was assumed to be roughly uniform across donors in the presence/absence analyses, though that assumption may not hold. In a later analysis, TCR association rates were found to vary across HLA loci, with the most associated TCRs seen for DRB1 alleles and the fewest for HLA-C alleles. Some IMGT-functional V segments, including TRBV6-2 and TRBV6-3, could not be distinguished by the 87-base-pair reads and were therefore excluded. Only TCR beta chains were sequenced in this cohort, and the absence of alpha or paired-chain data limited detectable features. A few of the identified cytomegalovirus-associated TCR beta chains were confirmed in vitro to be specific for cytomegalovirus antigens. A further reported finding was that TCR beta sequences accurately predicted the HLA-A and HLA-B alleles for most subjects in the first cohort. In a later analysis, several top co-occurrence clusters were reported to appear linked to parvovirus B19, influenza, CMV and Epstein-Barr virus. Because HLA typing was unavailable for some donors at each locus, only the typed subset was used in association tests. The classifier was reported to diagnose cytomegalovirus status with high specificity and sensitivity in both the original cohort and the validation cohort.

The cohort was made up of 666 healthy bone marrow donors. All cohort members were sampled while nominally healthy, although unrecorded immune exposures were likely present. The donor was CMV seronegative and belonged to the group of 352 seronegative cohort members. A peripheral blood sample was provided by each donor, and peripheral blood mononuclear cells were used for TCR beta sequencing. Genomic DNA extraction from the blood cell samples was performed with the Qiagen DNeasy Blood Extraction Kit. Per the germline V gene (reference sequence), LNHDA is the CDR1 and SQIVND is the CDR2. CDR3 length: 15 amino acids, cysteine to phenylalanine. Solely the CDR3 DNA is kept, with 45 bases framed from the first base. V is pared back by 3 bases and J by 0 bases, with 9 bases lying between the germline termini. With respect to this clone: It has no known antigen specificity. Base qualities are not provided; no much larger clone lies one nucleotide away.

Libraries were built with the immunoSEQ multiplex PCR assay. For the multiplex PCR, a mixture combining 60 forward primers for TCR Vbeta segments and 13 reverse primers for TCR Jbeta segments was used. The CDR3 region of rearranged TCR beta genes was amplified from genomic DNA with a multiplex PCR assay. Amplified TCR beta libraries were sequenced as 87-base-pair reads on the Illumina HiSeq System. The authors' analysis ran thus. In a later analysis, some 80 million unique TCR beta chains were counted across the 500 to 850 repertoires, and roughly 11 million of these chains were shared by at least two donors. Raw reads were error-corrected and collapsed into unique sequences with a nearest-neighbor algorithm that merged closely related sequences to remove PCR and sequencing errors. To assign V, D and J gene segments, CDR3 sequences were aligned to IMGT reference sequences. For a sequence to be retained, at least a six-nucleotide match to both a V gene segment and a J gene segment was required. A rearrangement was called productive if the CDR3 had no stop codons and remained in frame with V and J, and every other rearrangement was called non-productive. Following IMGT convention, CDR3 was defined as the stretch from the second conserved V-encoded cysteine to the conserved J-encoded phenylalanine. The earlier analysis of about 620 of the donors excluded sequences that lacked an unambiguous match to a single V gene segment. In an earlier analysis of more than 500 of the donors, a V segment was called functional when productive rearrangements were above 56.7%, and segregating when the standard deviation between donors exceeded 5%. A statistical classification framework was developed to diagnose cytomegalovirus status using the catalog of TCR beta chain sequences. V and J gene assignment, in a later analysis, came from comparing TCR nucleotide sequences with IMGT/GENE-DB human TR gene sequences. In a later analysis, CDR3 sequences and most-parsimonious VDJ recombination scenarios were assigned using the TCRdist pipeline. In a later analysis, each TCR beta chain was defined by its CDR3 amino acid sequence together with its V-gene family, and reads lacking a unique V-gene family were excluded. As a way to deal with suspected cross-contamination and a sequencing artifact, a later analysis dropped 500 to 700 nucleotide sequences that were highly shared and had low generation probability. For each public chain, a later analysis derived a clonal expansion index from normalized ranks of inferred template counts within each repertoire. Generation probabilities in a later analysis came from a VDJ recombination model fitted to out-of-frame rearrangements, and those results were checked against IGoR. In a later analysis, TCR-TCR, TCR-HLA and TCR-CMV co-occurrence was scored with hypergeometric tests, and a repertoire-size bias correction was applied to TCR pairs. A later analysis estimated false discovery rates by permuting HLA or CMV assignments 20 times. A later analysis grouped co-occurring TCRs with DBSCAN, adding TCRdist sequence similarity when clustering within HLA-allele-positive subsets. For co-occurrence clustering, repertoires with fewer than 30,000 or more than 120,000 public chains were excluded, along with four to six repertoires with anomalous nucleotide sharing. What TCRdb holds here is the immuneACCESS table cut down to in-frame rearrangements. Part of the clones is not present; checked against another copy, under half of the missing clones reflect an unresolved V gene, and the others are unexplained. The V and J calls and clone size were taken over from that table, and D and trimming were inferred from the DNA. Within this sample are about 130,000 clones, with approximately 83% of them counted one time only. The ten top clones hold 0.95% to 1.5% of the sample.

This TCR was recovered from a girl between 2 and 10 years old in good health and CMV-seronegative. This sequence uses TRBV19 and TRBJ1-5; TRBD1 is a weak D gene call, 5 bases matching. Sequenced input: PBMCs. CDR3 sequence: CASSMGGYSNQPQHF. Here is the DNA: TGTGCCAGTAGTATGGGGGGTTATAGCAATCAGCCCCAGCATTTT.